By proportion, the clone carrying this T cell receptor beta chain is medium-sized (0.01 to 0.1%). Generated by immunoSEQ multiplex PCR, the TCRdb table keeps only in-frame clones and is missing some. Here the sample spans tens of thousands of clones, more than 70% being singletons. The data are from a study of blood T cell repertoires in COVID-19. Patients from Seattle were sampled longitudinally, starting during active infection. Germline V lookup: CDR1 MGHDK, CDR2 SYGVNS. J lost 5 bases, V lost 4 bases, and 10 bases had no gene match. This CDR3 has 17 amino acids. The receptor was derived from a man between 65 and 85 years old with COVID-19, enrolled during active disease. Sequenced sample: peripheral blood. The chain has TRBV25-1 and TRBJ2-1; 11 positions agree with TRBD2. The CDR3 region has the DNA TGTGCCAGCAGTGCCCTGACCGGGACTAGCGGTAACAATGAGCAGTTCTTC. It encodes CASSALTGTSGNNEQFF.